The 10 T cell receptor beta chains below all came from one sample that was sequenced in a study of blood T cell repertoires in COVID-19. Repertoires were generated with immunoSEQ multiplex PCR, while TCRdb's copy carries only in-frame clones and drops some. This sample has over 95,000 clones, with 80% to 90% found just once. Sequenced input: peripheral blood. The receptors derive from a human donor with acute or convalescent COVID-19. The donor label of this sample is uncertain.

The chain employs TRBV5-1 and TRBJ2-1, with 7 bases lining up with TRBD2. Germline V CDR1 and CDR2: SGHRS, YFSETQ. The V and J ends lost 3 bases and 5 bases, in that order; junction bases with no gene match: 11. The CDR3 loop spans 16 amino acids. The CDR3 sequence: CASSSGLRSLHNEQFF. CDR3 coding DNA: TGCGCCAGCAGCTCGGGACTACGCTCCCTCCACAATGAGCAGTTCTTC.

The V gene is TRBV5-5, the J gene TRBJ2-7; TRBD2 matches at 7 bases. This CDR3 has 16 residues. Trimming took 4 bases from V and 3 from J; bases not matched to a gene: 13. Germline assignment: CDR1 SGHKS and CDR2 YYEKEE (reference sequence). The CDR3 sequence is CASSRQGRVGDYEQYF. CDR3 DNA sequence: TGTGCCAGCAGCCGCCAAGGGAGGGTCGGGGACTACGAGCAGTACTTC. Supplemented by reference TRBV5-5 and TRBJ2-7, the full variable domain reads DAGVTQSPTHLIKTRGQQVTLRCSPISGHKSVSWYQQVLGQGPQFIFQYYEKEERGRGNFPDRFSARQFPNYSSELNVNALLLGDSALYLCASSRQGRVGDYEQYFGPGTRLTVT.

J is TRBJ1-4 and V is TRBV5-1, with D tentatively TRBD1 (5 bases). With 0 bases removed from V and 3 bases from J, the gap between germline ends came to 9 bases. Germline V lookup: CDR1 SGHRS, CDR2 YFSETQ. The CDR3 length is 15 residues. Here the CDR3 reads CASSLADRSNEKLFF. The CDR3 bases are TGCGCCAGCAGCTTGGCTGACAGATCTAATGAAAAACTGTTTTTT.

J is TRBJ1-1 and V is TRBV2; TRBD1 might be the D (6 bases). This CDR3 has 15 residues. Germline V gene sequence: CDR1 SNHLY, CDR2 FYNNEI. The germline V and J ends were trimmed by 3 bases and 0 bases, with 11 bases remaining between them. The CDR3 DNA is TGTGCCAGCAGTGAGCAGGGGCCGATGAACACTGAAGCTTTCTTT. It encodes CASSEQGPMNTEAFF.

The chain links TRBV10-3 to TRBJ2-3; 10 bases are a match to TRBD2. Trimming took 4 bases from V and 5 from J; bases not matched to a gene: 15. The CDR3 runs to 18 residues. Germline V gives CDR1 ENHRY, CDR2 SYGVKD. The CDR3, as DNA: TGTGCCATCAGTGCGGCTAGCGGGAGAGGGGGGGCAGGAGATACGCAGTATTTT. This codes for CAISAASGRGGAGDTQYF.

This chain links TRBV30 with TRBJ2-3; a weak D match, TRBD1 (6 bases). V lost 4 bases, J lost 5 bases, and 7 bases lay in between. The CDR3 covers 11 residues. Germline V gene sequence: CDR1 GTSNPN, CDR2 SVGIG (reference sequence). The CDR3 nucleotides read TGTGCCTGGATGACAGGAGATACGCAGTATTTT. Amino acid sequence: CAWMTGDTQYF.

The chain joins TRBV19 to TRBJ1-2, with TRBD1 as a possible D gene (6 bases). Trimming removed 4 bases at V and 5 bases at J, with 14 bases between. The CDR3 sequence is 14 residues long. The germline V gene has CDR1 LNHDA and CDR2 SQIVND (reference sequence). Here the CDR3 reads CASSKQGMGYGYTF. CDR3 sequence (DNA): TGTGCCAGTAGTAAGCAGGGGATGGGGTATGGCTACACCTTC.

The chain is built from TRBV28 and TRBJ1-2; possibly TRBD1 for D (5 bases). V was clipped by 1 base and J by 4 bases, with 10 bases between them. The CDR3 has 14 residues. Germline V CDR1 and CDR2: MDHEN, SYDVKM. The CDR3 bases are TGTGCCAGCAGTTTATCGGGGGTAGGCTATGGCTACACCTTC. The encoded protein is CASSLSGVGYGYTF.

Here the CDR3 reads CASSHLERGQLYGYTF. In nucleotides, the CDR3 is TGTGCCAGCAGCCACCTAGAGAGAGGACAGCTCTATGGCTACACCTTC. The chain carries TRBV3-1 (or the pseudogene TRBV3-2) and TRBJ1-2; a possible D gene is TRBD1 (6 bases). Trimming cost V 3 bases and J 4 bases, with 18 bases left between them. Per the germline V gene, CDR1 is LGHDT and CDR2 is YNNKEL (reference sequence). The CDR3 extends over 16 amino acids.

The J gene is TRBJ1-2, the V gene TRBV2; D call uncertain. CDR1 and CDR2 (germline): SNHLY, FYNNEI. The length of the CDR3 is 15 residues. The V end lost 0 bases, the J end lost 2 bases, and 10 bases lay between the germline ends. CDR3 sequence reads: CASSEAAQLNYGYTF. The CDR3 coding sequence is TGTGCCAGCAGTGAAGCTGCGCAACTCAACTATGGCTACACCTTC.